The 24 T cell receptor beta chains below all came from one sample that was sequenced in a study of blood T cell repertoires in COVID-19. This table comes from immunoSEQ multiplex PCR, and its TCRdb copy is limited to in-frame clones, with some not included. Among around 250,000 clones listed, 84% were seen once. The material sequenced was PBMCs or T cells enriched from blood (not recorded which). Source of these receptors: a middle-aged man who had recovered from COVID-19.

The V gene is TRBV19, the J gene TRBJ2-2; 9 nucleotides line up with TRBD1. CDR1 is LNHDA, CDR2 SQIVND, per germline (reference sequence). V was clipped by 6 bases and J by 3 bases; unmatched bases: 5. The CDR3 has 15 residues. For the CDR3, the DNA is TGTGCCAGTAGGACAGGGGGGGTTTACACCGGGGAGCTGTTTTTT. As protein: CASRTGGVYTGELFF.

V is TRBV19 and J is TRBJ2-3, with TRBD1 as a possible D gene (5 bases). The CDR3 contains 11 residues. The germline V gene has CDR1 LNHDA and CDR2 SQIVND (reference sequence). The V end was cut by 8 bases, the J end by 4 bases, with 7 bases between. CDR3 amino acids: CASQGSDTQYF. The DNA of the CDR3 is TGTGCCAGTCAGGGCTCAGATACGCAGTATTTT.

This chain connects TRBV11-3 to TRBJ2-7; the match to TRBD1 covers 7 bases. Germline lookup yields CDR1 SGHNT and CDR2 YENEEA. V shed 5 bases, J shed 2 bases, and the junction held 9 bases outside the gene matches. The CDR3 consists of 15 residues. The CDR3 here is CASSPSPGQTYEQYF. Written as DNA, the CDR3 is TGTGCCAGCAGCCCGTCCCCGGGACAGACCTACGAGCAGTACTTC.

This chain joins TRBV6-5 and TRBJ2-7, with D possibly being TRBD2 (6 bases). Germline loops: CDR1 MNHEY, CDR2 SVGAGI. CDR3 length: 12 residues. The V end lost 7 bases, the J end lost 0 bases, and 7 bases lay between the germline ends. For the CDR3, the DNA is TGTGCCAGCATCGGGGGCTCCTACGAGCAGTACTTC. Translated, it gives CASIGGSYEQYF.

The J gene is TRBJ2-2, the V gene TRBV7-3, with D possibly being TRBD1 (5 bases). The CDR3 loop spans 17 amino acids. Germline assignment: CDR1 SGHTA and CDR2 FQGTGA. Trimming removed 2 bases at V and 2 bases at J, with 15 bases between. CDR3 nucleotide sequence: TGTGCCAGCAGCTTACAAGGGGTTGGCGAAAACACCGGGGAGCTGTTTTTT. The encoded protein is CASSLQGVGENTGELFF. The full variable domain, completed using reference TRBV7-3 and TRBJ2-2, is GAGVSQTPSNKVTEKGKYVELRCDPISGHTALYWYRQSLGQGPEFLIYFQGTGAADDSGLPNDRFFAVRPEGSVSTLKIQRTERGDSAVYLCASSLQGVGENTGELFFGEGSRLTVL.

The chain is built from TRBV19 and TRBJ1-1; 10 positions match TRBD1. V shed 6 bases and J 4 bases; nucleotides not matched to a gene: 5. This CDR3 comprises 14 residues. Germline V CDR1 and CDR2: LNHDA, SQIVND (reference sequence). DNA for the CDR3: TGTGCCAGTAGACCGACAGGGGGCTTCACTGAAGCTTTCTTT. Translated, it gives CASRPTGGFTEAFF.

This chain connects TRBV7-9 to TRBJ1-2; D gene unclear. CDR1 and CDR2 from the germline V gene are SEHNR and FQNEAQ (reference sequence). This CDR3 region has 15 residues. Trimming removed 0 bases from V and 4 bases from J, with 12 bases in between. CDR3 DNA: TGTGCCAGCAGCTTAGCCTTGGCCGCCCTCTATGGCTACACCTTC. Protein: CASSLALAALYGYTF.

The sample holds one count of this clone. V gene TRBV29-1 combines with J gene TRBJ1-1; 7 bases are a match to TRBD1. Germline CDR1 SQVTM, CDR2 ANQGSEA. The length of the CDR3 is 13 residues. V trimming: 7 bases; J trimming: 4 bases; junction bases outside the gene matches: 9. DNA of the CDR3: TGCAGCGCCCGACAGGGCCCGAGCACTGAAGCTTTCTTT. It specifies CSARQGPSTEAFF. The entire variable domain, with the rest obtained from reference TRBV29-1 and TRBJ1-1, is as follows: SAVISQKPSRDICQRGTSLTIQCQVDSQVTMMFWYRQQPGQSLTLIATANQGSEATYESGFVIDKFPISRPNLTFSTLTVSNMSPEDSSIYLCSARQGPSTEAFFGQGTRLTVV.

The V call is TRBV9, the J call TRBJ2-5; 7 positions match TRBD2. CDR3 length: 15 residues. Per the germline V gene, CDR1 is SGDLS and CDR2 is YYNGEE. The V and J ends lost 1 base and 1 base, in that order; junction bases with no gene match: 4. CDR3 loop: CASSVQAGAQETQYF. DNA of the CDR3: TGTGCCAGCAGCGTACAGGCGGGAGCCCAAGAGACCCAGTACTTC.

The rearrangement links TRBV6-1 to TRBJ2-3, with 9 nucleotides matching TRBD2. The germline gives CDR1 MNHNS, CDR2 SASEGT. The J segment lost 1 base and the V segment lost 10 bases, leaving 6 bases of the junction unmatched. This CDR3 spans 14 amino acids. The CDR3 reads CATLEREGTDTQYF. For the CDR3, the DNA is TGTGCCACCCTTGAGCGGGAGGGCACAGATACGCAGTATTTT.

The chain carries TRBV4-1 and TRBJ2-1; 13 bases line up with TRBD2. The CDR3 has 16 residues. CDR1 is MGHRA and CDR2 is YSYEKL in the germline V gene. Germline trimming cut 5 bases from V and 4 bases from J; bases unmatched to any gene: 5. DNA for the CDR3: TGCGCCAGCAGCACCGGACTAGCGGGGGCATACAATGAGCAGTTCTTC. Its translation is CASSTGLAGAYNEQFF.

This clone showed up just a few times. J is TRBJ2-3 and V is TRBV18; 9 bases map to TRBD2. V dropped 0 bases and J dropped 4; count of bases not matched to a gene: 8. The CDR3 totals 17 residues. Germline-derived CDR1 and CDR2 are KGHSH and LQKENI. The CDR3, as DNA: TGTGCCAGCTCACCACCCCGGCTAGCGGGGAAAGCAGATACGCAGTATTTT. Residues: CASSPPRLAGKADTQYF.

The chain uses TRBV25-1 and TRBJ1-5; D remains unclear. The V and J ends lost 1 base and 6 bases respectively, with 10 bases between them. The CDR3 is 14 amino acids. Looked up from germline, CDR1 is MGHDK and CDR2 is SYGVNS. This CDR3 is CASSESGWGQPQHF. The CDR3 bases are TGTGCCAGCAGTGAATCGGGGTGGGGTCAGCCCCAGCATTTT.

This clone was detected only once. The CDR3 spells CASSSRPQGSGNTIYF. As DNA, the CDR3 is TGTGCCAGCAGCTCTAGACCCCAGGGTTCCGGAAACACCATATATTTT. The J gene is TRBJ1-3, the V gene TRBV7-2; maybe TRBD1 (5 bases). Germline CDR1 reads SGHTA; CDR2 reads FQGNSA. CDR3 length equals 16 residues. Trimming removed 4 bases from V and 4 bases from J, with 17 bases in between.

The chain uses TRBV11-2 and TRBJ2-3; TRBD2 aligns across 7 bases. Trimming at V came to 4 bases and at J to 0 bases, leaving 4 bases not matched to a gene. CDR3 length: 15 residues. Germline V gives CDR1 SGHAT, CDR2 FQNNGV. The CDR3 protein is CASSSQRGSTDTQYF. The DNA for the CDR3 is TGTGCCAGCAGCTCCCAGCGGGGAAGCACAGATACGCAGTATTTT. Full variable domain (missing parts from reference TRBV11-2 and TRBJ2-3): EAGVAQSPRYKIIEKRQSVAFWCNPISGHATLYWYQQILGQGPKLLIQFQNNGVVDDSQLPKDRFSAERLKGVDSTLKIQPAKLEDSAVYLCASSSQRGSTDTQYFGPGTRLTVL.

In nucleotides, the CDR3 is TGTGCCTGGAGTGTACGACCCGGGGGTCGCTACACCTTC. It is translated as CAWSVRPGGRYTF. The chain employs TRBV30 and TRBJ1-2; maybe TRBD1 (5 bases). Germline CDR1 and CDR2: GTSNPN and SVGIG (reference sequence). Trimming stripped 0 bases from V and 9 bases from J, with 14 bases between. CDR3 length: 13 amino acids. Using reference TRBV30 and TRBJ1-2 for the parts outside the CDR3, the full variable domain is SQTIHQWPATLVQPVGSPLSLECTVEGTSNPNLYWYRQAAGRGLQLLFYSVGIGQISSEVPQNLSASRPQDRQFILSSKKLLLSDSGFYLCAWSVRPGGRYTFGSGTRLTVV.

The chain is built from TRBV19 and TRBJ2-7, with 7 bases identical to TRBD1. In germline, CDR1 is LNHDA, CDR2 SQIVND (reference sequence). CDR3 length: 18 amino acids. The V gene end was trimmed by 0 bases and the J gene end by 9 bases; junction bases not matched to a gene: 20. The CDR3 DNA is TGTGCCAGTAGTATAGATCTTTTGGCGGCAGGGGGAAAAATGGGGCAGTACTTC. Translation gives CASSIDLLAAGGKMGQYF.

About this clone itself: Distinct nucleotide sequences in the sample also encode this CDR3. This sequence joins TRBV2 and TRBJ1-5; 10 bases map to TRBD1. Germline CDR1 is SNHLY and CDR2 is FYNNEI. The CDR3 runs 15 residues. Trimming took 6 bases from V and 2 from J; bases not matched to a gene: 4. The CDR3 nucleotides read TGTGCCAGCAGAGGGGACAGGGGTGGCAATCAGCCCCAGCATTTT. The encoded protein is CASRGDRGGNQPQHF.

The chain links TRBV5-1 to TRBJ1-2; 11 bases fit TRBD1. From germline, CDR1 is SGHRS and CDR2 YFSETQ. The CDR3 is made up of 16 amino acids. J was trimmed by 8 bases and V by 4 bases; bases with no gene match: 13. The CDR3: CASSIGQGAFVRGYTF. The CDR3 bases are TGCGCCAGCAGCATAGGACAGGGGGCGTTTGTGAGAGGCTACACCTTC.

The chain joins TRBV19 to TRBJ1-2; 9 bases line up with TRBD1. Germline V lookup: CDR1 LNHDA, CDR2 SQIVND (reference sequence). V dropped 5 bases and J dropped 3; count of bases not matched to a gene: 10. The length of the CDR3 is 16 residues. This chain's CDR3 is CASSGPGQGEDYGYTF. CDR3 in DNA: TGTGCCAGTAGTGGTCCGGGACAGGGCGAAGACTATGGCTACACCTTC.

The V gene is TRBV6-5, the J gene TRBJ1-3; D uncertain. The CDR3 is 15 residues long. Germline V gene sequence: CDR1 MNHEY, CDR2 SVGAGI. Trimming removed 10 bases from V and 2 bases from J, with 18 bases in between. The CDR3 DNA follows: TGTGCCACAGCCCGGACGGCCGGGACTGGAAACACCATATATTTT. Residues: CATARTAGTGNTIYF.

The V and J genes are TRBV9 and TRBJ1-5, with D maybe TRBD1 (6 bases). V was clipped by 4 bases and J by 6 bases, with 11 bases between them. Germline assignment: CDR1 SGDLS and CDR2 YYNGEE. CDR3 length: 13 amino acids. The chain's CDR3 is CASSLDSFQPQHF. The CDR3 DNA sequence: TGTGCCAGCAGCCTGGACAGTTTTCAGCCCCAGCATTTT.

The rearrangement links TRBV6-5 to TRBJ1-6, with D possibly matching TRBD1 (6 bases). V lost 7 bases and J 7 bases, leaving 11 bases between the germline ends. The CDR3 runs to 13 residues. The germline CDR1 and CDR2 sequences are MNHEY and SVGAGI. CDR3 sequence (DNA): TGTGCCAGCAACGGGGGGCCGAATTCACCCCTCCACTTT. Translation gives CASNGGPNSPLHF.

Comment on this clone: Mismatch with germline at one junction end may stem from a read error. This sequence joins TRBV7-7 and TRBJ2-3; a weak D match, TRBD2 (6 bases). The CDR3 contains 13 residues. The germline gives CDR1 SSHAT, CDR2 FNYEAQ (reference sequence). CDR3 in amino acids: CASSGSGADTQYF. CDR3 coding DNA: TGTGCTAGCAGCGGGTCCGGAGCAGATACGCAGTATTTT. Variable domain in full (rest from reference TRBV7-7 and TRBJ2-3): GAGVSQSPRYKVTKRGQDVTLRCDPISSHATLYWYQQALGQGPEFLTYFNYEAQPDKSGLPSDRFSAERPEGSISTLTIQRTEQRDSAMYRCASSGSGADTQYFGPGTRLTVL.